The source of this TCR beta chain is a study of cytomegalovirus exposure and HLA in healthy donors. Produced via immunoSEQ multiplex PCR; TCRdb's table is partial and in-frame only. The repertoire consists of 150,000 to 200,000 clones, with about 89% occurring once and the leading ten covering 7.2%. J was trimmed by 1 base and V by 11 bases; bases with no gene match: 8. Germline V gene lookup returns CDR1 MDHEN and CDR2 SYDVKM. The CDR3 extends over 16 amino acids. The clonotype was recovered from a young man in good health and CMV-seropositive. This chain uses TRBV28 with TRBJ2-1, with TRBD2 identical over 13 bases. Sequencing was carried out using PBMCs. The CDR3: CAGGLAGSGSYNEQFF. DNA for the CDR3: TGTGCCGGGGGACTAGCGGGATCAGGGTCCTACAATGAGCAGTTCTTC.